This is a list of T cell receptor beta chains from one sample in a study of identical twins. TCRdb passed the 5' RACE reads through MiXCR, listing each CDR3 protein once. The repertoire holds 520,000 or so distinct CDR3 sequences, with 22% as singletons. The data also belong to a second study, concerning T cells expressing NK-cell markers.

The sequenced sample consisted of CD4+ T cells sorted from blood. These receptors all stem from a young woman in good health. The CDR3 runs from the conserved cysteine through the conserved F or W. The order of the fields is J gene, V gene, clone size, D gene, CDR3 DNA, CDR3 protein. D genes are given only for firm matches. Some rows have no size entry. The others give once, few or many, or a class for an expanded clone.

>TRBJ2-6|TRBV20-1|.|.
TGCAGTGCTTCCCGAAACACTGGGGCCAACGTCCTGACTTTC
CSASRNTGANVLTF
>TRBJ1-1|TRBV12-3/TRBV12-4|.|.
TGTGCCAACTCGAGATCGGGCCCCGACACTGAAGCTTTCTTT
CANSRSGPDTEAFF
>TRBJ1-1|TRBV6-2/TRBV6-3|.|TRBD1
TGTGCCAGCAGCCTACAGGGGGAGGCCACTGAAGCTTTCTTT
CASSLQGEATEAFF
>TRBJ1-2|TRBV4-1|few|.
TGCGCCAGCAGCCAAGATGGCATTAACTATGGCTACACCTTC
CASSQDGINYGYTF
>TRBJ2-5|TRBV5-1|many|TRBD1
TGTGCCAGCAGCCCAGGGACAGCTCAAGAGACCCAGTACTTC
CASSPGTAQETQYF
>TRBJ2-1|TRBV10-3|few|TRBD2
TGTGCCATCAGTGTATCAGGCCCCGCAGCTAGCGGTAACAATGAGCAGTTCTTC
CAISVSGPAASGNNEQFF
>TRBJ2-1|TRBV20-1|few|.
TGCAGTGCTAACTGGGTCGCGGGCTCCTACAATGAGCAGTTCTTC
CSANWVAGSYNEQFF
>TRBJ1-6|TRBV10-3|.|.
TGTGCCATCAGTGAGTCCACAGGGTCTAATTCACCCCTCCACTTT
CAISESTGSNSPLHF
>TRBJ2-5|TRBV20-1|.|.
TGCAGTGCTAGAGTTTCCCCGGGGGACCTCCAAGAGACCCAGTACTTC
CSARVSPGDLQETQYF
>TRBJ2-1|TRBV10-2|.|TRBD2
TGCGCCAGCAGTGAGTTCCCGGGACTAGCGGCTCAGCAGTTCTTC
CASSEFPGLAAQQFF
>TRBJ2-5|TRBV5-6|few|.
TGTGCCAGCAGCTTGGCCCCCAGGGAGACCCAGTACTTC
CASSLAPRETQYF
>TRBJ2-1|TRBV12-3/TRBV12-4|few|.
TGTGCCAGCGTGTCGCAGGGAAACAATGAGCAGTTCTTC
CASVSQGNNEQFF
>TRBJ2-1|TRBV6-2/TRBV6-3|few|TRBD2
TGTGCCAGCAGTCACTGGGCTAGCGGGACAGTAAATGAGCAGTTCTTC
CASSHWASGTVNEQFF
>TRBJ2-5|TRBV15|.|TRBD1
TGTGCCACCAGAGAGGGGGCCAATCAAGAGACCCAGTACTTC
CATREGANQETQYF
>TRBJ2-1|TRBV12-5|.|.
TGTGCTAGTGGTTTGGTGGGGGGTTCTTTCGAGCAGTTCTTC
CASGLVGGSFEQFF
>TRBJ2-1|TRBV24-1|few|TRBD1
TGTGCCACCAGTGACCCAGCGACAGGGGGGAAGGAGGATGAGCAGTTCTTC
CATSDPATGGKEDEQFF
>TRBJ1-4|TRBV11-1|.|TRBD1
TGTGCCAGCAGCTTAGTGACCGGGACAGGGGGCTTTAATGAAAAACTGTTTTTT
CASSLVTGTGGFNEKLFF
>TRBJ2-1|TRBV10-3|many|.
TGTGCCATCAGTGACCGGGGCTCCTACAATGAGCAGTTCTTC
CAISDRGSYNEQFF
>TRBJ1-6|TRBV6-5|.|.
TGTGCCAGCAGTTACCTGGGCGGCCATAATTCACCCCTCCACTTT
CASSYLGGHNSPLHF
>TRBJ2-3|TRBV18|.|.
TGTGCCAGCTCCCCTAAAAAGGGCGCTGGAACCTCGAACACAGATACGCAGTATTTT
CASSPKKGAGTSNTDTQYF
>TRBJ1-1|TRBV6-5|.|TRBD1
TGTGCCAGCAGTTTGGACAGGACCGCGAACACTGAAGCTTTCTTT
CASSLDRTANTEAFF